This T cell receptor (beta chain) was recovered during a study of T cell responses to AZD1222 COVID-19 vaccine. The study's findings and limits: Mapped onto spike, vaccine-associated CD4 TCRs spanned it and were dominant at 160-218 and 743-854. The sample set comprised mostly white British donors with more females, and clonal diversity was possibly underestimated. The study found Spike-specific TCR breadth and depth rose after two AZD1222 doses.

Pooled in the analysis were second doses at about 4 or about 12 weeks. Germline-derived CDR1 and CDR2 are KGHSY and FQNENV. V dropped 8 bases and J dropped 6; count of bases not matched to a gene: 13. The CDR3 loop spans 16 amino acids. The method was immunoSEQ multiplex PCR; TCRdb's version includes in-frame clones alone and lacks a portion of them. Of 180,000 or so clones in the sample, approximately 90% were seen once. Notes on this clone: Its antigen is still unknown.

The V call is TRBV16, the J call TRBJ2-2; 9 bases map to TRBD2. The receptor comes from an adult who received the AZD1222 COVID-19 vaccine. The sequenced sample was peripheral blood, obtained 28 days after the second AZD1222 dose. The CDR3 protein is CASRAGGTAEAGELFF. As DNA, the CDR3 is TGTGCCAGCCGCGCGGGAGGGACAGCTGAGGCCGGGGAGCTGTTTTTT.